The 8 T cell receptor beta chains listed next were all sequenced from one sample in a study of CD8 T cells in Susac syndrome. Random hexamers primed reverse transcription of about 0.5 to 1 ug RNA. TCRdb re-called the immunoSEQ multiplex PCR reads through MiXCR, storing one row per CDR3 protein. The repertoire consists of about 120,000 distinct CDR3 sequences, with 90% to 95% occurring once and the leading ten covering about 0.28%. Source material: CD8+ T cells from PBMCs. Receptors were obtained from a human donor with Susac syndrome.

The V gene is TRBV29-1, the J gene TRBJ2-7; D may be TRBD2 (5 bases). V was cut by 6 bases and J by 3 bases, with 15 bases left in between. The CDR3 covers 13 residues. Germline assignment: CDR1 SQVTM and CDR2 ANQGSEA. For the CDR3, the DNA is TGCAGCGTCCCGGGATCCGCCCGCTACGAGCAGTACTTC. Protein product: CSVPGSARYEQYF.

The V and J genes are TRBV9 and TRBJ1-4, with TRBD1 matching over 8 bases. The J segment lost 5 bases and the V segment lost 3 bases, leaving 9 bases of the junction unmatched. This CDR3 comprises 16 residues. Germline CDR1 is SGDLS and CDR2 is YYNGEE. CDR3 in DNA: TGTGCCAGCAGCGGTGGGGGGACAGGCGGAAATGAAAAACTGTTTTTT. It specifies CASSGGGTGGNEKLFF.

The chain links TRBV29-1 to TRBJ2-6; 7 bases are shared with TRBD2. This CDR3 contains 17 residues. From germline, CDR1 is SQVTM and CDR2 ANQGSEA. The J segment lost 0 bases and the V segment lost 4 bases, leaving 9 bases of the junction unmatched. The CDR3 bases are TGCAGCGTTGTCGTCAGCGGGGACCCCTCTGGGGCCAACGTCCTGACTTTC. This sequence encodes CSVVVSGDPSGANVLTF.

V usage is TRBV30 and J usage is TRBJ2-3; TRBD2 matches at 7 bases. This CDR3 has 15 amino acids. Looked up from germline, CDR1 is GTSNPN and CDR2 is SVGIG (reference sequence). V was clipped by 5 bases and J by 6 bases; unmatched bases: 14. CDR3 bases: TGTGCCTGGGAACCCGGGACTACGTCTCCCGATACGCAGTATTTT. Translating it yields CAWEPGTTSPDTQYF.

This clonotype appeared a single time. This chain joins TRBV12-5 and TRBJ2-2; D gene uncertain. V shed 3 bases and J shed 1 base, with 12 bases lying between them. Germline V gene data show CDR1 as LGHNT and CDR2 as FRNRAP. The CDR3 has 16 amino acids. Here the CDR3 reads CASGFLIPKNTGELFF. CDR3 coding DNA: TGTGCTAGTGGTTTTTTGATACCTAAGAACACCGGGGAGCTGTTTTTT.

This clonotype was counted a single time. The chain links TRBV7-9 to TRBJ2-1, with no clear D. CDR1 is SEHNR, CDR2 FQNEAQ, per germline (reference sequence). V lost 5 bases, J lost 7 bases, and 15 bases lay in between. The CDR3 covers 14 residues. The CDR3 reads CASSVKAEKNEQFF. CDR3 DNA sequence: TGTGCCAGCAGCGTTAAGGCGGAGAAAAATGAGCAGTTCTTC.

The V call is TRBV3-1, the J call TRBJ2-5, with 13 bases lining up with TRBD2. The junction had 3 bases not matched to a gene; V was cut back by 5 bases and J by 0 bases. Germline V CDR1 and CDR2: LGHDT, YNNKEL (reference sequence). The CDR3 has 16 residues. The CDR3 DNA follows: TGTGCCAGCAGCTGGACTAGCGGGGGACACCAAGAGACCCAGTACTTC. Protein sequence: CASSWTSGGHQETQYF.

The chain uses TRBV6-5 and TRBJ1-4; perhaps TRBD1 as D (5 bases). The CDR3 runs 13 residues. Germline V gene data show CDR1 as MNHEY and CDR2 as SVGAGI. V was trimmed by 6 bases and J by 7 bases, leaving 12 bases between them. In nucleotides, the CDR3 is TGTGCCAGCAGCTCAGGGTACGGTGAAAAACTGTTTTTT. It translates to CASSSGYGEKLFF.